The TCR beta chain described here comes from a study of breast tumors, draining lymph nodes, adjacent tissues. Study outcomes and limitations: Compared with lymph nodes, tumors were less diverse; compared with nontumor tissue, more. Tumor and nontumor repertoires were significantly more similar in luminal-like than in basal-like breast cancer.

The table lists this clonotype with many counts. Its antigen is as yet unknown. Breast cancer patients provided tissue from their axillary draining lymph nodes. The germline V and J ends were trimmed by 7 bases and 6 bases, with 7 bases remaining between them. Germline CDR1 and CDR2: WNHNN and SYGVQD (reference sequence). CDR3 length: 10 residues. TCRdb passed the multiplex PCR reads through MiXCR, listing each CDR3 protein once. Found here are approximately 130,000 distinct CDR3 sequences, about 20% of them singletons; the top ten hold about 2.2%. The clonotype was recovered from a female donor with breast cancer. Some clones in this sample may be carry-over from other donors' samples. V gene TRBV10-1 combines with J gene TRBJ2-7; D unresolved. Input material: axillary lymph node tissue. The chain's CDR3 is CASNKAEQYF. The CDR3 DNA follows: TGCGCCAGCAATAAGGCCGAGCAGTACTTC.